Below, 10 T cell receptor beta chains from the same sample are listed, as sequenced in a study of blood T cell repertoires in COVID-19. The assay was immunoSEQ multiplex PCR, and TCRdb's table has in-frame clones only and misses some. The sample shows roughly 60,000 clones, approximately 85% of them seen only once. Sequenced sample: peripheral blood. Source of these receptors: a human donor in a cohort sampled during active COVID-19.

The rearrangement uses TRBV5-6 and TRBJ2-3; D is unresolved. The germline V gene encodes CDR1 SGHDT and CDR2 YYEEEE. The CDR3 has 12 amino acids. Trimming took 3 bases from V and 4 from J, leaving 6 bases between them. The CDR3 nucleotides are TGTGCCAGCAGCTCGCTAGCAGATACGCAGTATTTT. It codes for CASSSLADTQYF.

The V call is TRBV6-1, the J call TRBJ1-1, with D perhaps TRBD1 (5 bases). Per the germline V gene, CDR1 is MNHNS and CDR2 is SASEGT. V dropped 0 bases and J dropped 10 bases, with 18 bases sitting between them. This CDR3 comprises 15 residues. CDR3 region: CASSEAPGGEGPAFF. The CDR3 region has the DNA TGTGCCAGCAGTGAAGCACCGGGAGGGGAAGGGCCAGCTTTCTTT.

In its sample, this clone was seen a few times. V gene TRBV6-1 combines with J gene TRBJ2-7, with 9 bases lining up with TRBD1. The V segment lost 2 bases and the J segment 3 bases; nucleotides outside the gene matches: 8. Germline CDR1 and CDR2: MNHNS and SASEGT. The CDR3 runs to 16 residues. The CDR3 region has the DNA TGTGCCAGCAGTGAAACAGGGAGGACAGGGGACTACGAGCAGTACTTC. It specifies CASSETGRTGDYEQYF.

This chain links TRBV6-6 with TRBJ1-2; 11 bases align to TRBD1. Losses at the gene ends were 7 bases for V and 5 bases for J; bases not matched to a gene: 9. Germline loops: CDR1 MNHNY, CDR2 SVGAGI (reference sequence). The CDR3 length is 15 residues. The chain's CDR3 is CASTTGDRGDYGYTF. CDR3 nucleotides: TGTGCCAGCACGACCGGGGACAGGGGGGATTATGGCTACACCTTC.

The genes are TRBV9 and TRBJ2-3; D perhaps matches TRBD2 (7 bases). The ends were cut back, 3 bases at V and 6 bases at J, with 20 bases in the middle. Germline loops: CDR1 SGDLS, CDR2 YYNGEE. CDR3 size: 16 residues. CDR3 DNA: TGTGCCAGCAGCGCAGGTTACGCGGGGGCGTCTGATACGCAGTATTTT. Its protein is CASSAGYAGASDTQYF.

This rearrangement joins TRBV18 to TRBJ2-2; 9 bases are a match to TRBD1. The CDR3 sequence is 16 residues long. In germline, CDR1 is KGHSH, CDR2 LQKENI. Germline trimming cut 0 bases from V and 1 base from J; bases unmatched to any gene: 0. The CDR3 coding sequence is TGTGCCAGCTCACCACCGACAGGGGGGAACACCGGGGAGCTGTTTTTT. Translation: CASSPPTGGNTGELFF.

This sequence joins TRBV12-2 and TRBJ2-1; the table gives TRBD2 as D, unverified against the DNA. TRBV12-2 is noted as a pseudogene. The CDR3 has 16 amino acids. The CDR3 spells CASRLKAGGHYNEQFF. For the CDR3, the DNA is TGTGCAAGTCGCTTAAAGGCGGGGGGGCACTACAATGAGCAGTTCTTC.

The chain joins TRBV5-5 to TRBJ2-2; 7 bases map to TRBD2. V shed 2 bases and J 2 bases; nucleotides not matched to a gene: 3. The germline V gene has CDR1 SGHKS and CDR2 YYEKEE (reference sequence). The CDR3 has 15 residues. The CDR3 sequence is CASSLGTTNTGELFF. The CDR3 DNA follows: TGTGCCAGCAGCTTAGGGACTACTAACACCGGGGAGCTGTTTTTT. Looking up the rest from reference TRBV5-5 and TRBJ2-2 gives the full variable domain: DAGVTQSPTHLIKTRGQQVTLRCSPISGHKSVSWYQQVLGQGPQFIFQYYEKEERGRGNFPDRFSARQFPNYSSELNVNALLLGDSALYLCASSLGTTNTGELFFGEGSRLTVL.

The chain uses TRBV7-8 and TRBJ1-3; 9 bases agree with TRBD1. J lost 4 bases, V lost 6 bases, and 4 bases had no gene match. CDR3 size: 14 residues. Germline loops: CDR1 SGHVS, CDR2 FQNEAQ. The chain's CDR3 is CASREQGAGNTIYF. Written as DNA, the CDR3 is TGTGCCAGCAGGGAACAGGGGGCAGGAAACACCATATATTTT.

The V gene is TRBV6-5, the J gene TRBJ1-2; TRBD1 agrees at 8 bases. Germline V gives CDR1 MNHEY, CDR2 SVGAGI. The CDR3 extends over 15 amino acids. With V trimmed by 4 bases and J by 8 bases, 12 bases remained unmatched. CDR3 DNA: TGTGCCAGCAGTTTTACTTCCGGACAGGGAAAAGGCTACACCTTC. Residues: CASSFTSGQGKGYTF.